This passage covers 11 T cell receptor beta chains from one sample sequenced in a study of blood T cells in healthy people across ages. A J-beta primer mix and a sample-barcoded 5' primer were used in a second PCR of roughly 6 to 11 cycles. In TCRdb, the 5' RACE reads were re-called with MiXCR into one record per CDR3 protein. The sample has around 820,000 distinct CDR3 sequences; roughly 25% are singletons. This sample was also put to use in a study of T cells of mothers and their children.

Material for sequencing was blood. Source of these receptors: a boy between 10 and 17 years old in good health.

This clonotype was observed a handful of times. The chain recombines TRBV20-1 with TRBJ2-7; 12 nucleotides align to TRBD2. From germline, CDR1 is DFQATT and CDR2 SNEGSKA (reference sequence). This CDR3 comprises 14 residues. Trimming cost V 3 bases and J 0 bases; bases outside gene matches: 0. The chain's CDR3 is CSARGLAGSYEQYF. The CDR3 nucleotides read TGCAGTGCTAGGGGACTAGCGGGCTCCTACGAGCAGTACTTC.

This clonotype was found a few times. The chain links TRBV29-1 to TRBJ1-2; possibly TRBD1 for D (6 bases). The CDR3 is 12 residues long. From germline, CDR1 is SQVTM and CDR2 ANQGSEA. Trimming pared 8 bases from V and 4 bases from J, leaving 14 bases between. The CDR3 DNA reads TGCAGCACCGACAGGATCCCCTATGGCTACACCTTC. Translation: CSTDRIPYGYTF.

The chain employs TRBV15 and TRBJ2-5, with a possible D match to TRBD1 (6 bases). The CDR3 runs 15 residues. Germline V lookup: CDR1 LNHNV, CDR2 YYDKDF (reference sequence). V was trimmed by 0 bases and J by 5 bases, leaving 13 bases between them. The CDR3 nucleotides are TGTGCCACCAGCAGAGACGCAGGGGTTTTGGAGACCCAGTACTTC. Protein product: CATSRDAGVLETQYF. The whole variable domain, remainder taken from reference TRBV15 and TRBJ2-5, is DAMVIQNPRYQVTQFGKPVTLSCSQTLNHNVMYWYQQKSSQAPKLLFHYYDKDFNNEADTPDNFQSRRPNTSFCFLDIRSPGLGDTAMYLCATSRDAGVLETQYFGPGTRLLVL.

The V call is TRBV6-6, the J call TRBJ2-4, with 8 bases fitting TRBD2. The germline CDR1 and CDR2 sequences are MNHNY and SVGAGI (reference sequence). J lost 0 bases, V lost 6 bases, and 10 bases had no gene match. The CDR3 extends over 17 amino acids. This chain's CDR3 is CASSPNGGALAKNIQYF. In nucleotides, the CDR3 is TGTGCCAGCAGCCCAAACGGGGGGGCTTTAGCCAAAAACATTCAGTACTTC.

The CDR3 DNA reads TGCAGTGCTCGACCGACTCACACAGATACGCAGTATTTT. The encoded protein is CSARPTHTDTQYF. The J gene is TRBJ2-3, the V gene TRBV20-1, with unresolved D. CDR3 length equals 13 residues. V shed 5 bases and J shed 2 bases, with 11 bases lying between them. The V gene's germline CDR1 is DFQATT and CDR2 SNEGSKA (reference sequence).

The J gene is TRBJ2-7, the V gene TRBV29-1; weak D call: TRBD2 (5 bases). Germline V lookup: CDR1 SQVTM, CDR2 ANQGSEA. This CDR3 contains 12 residues. V dropped 7 bases and J dropped 1 base, with 11 bases sitting between them. In DNA, the CDR3 is TGCAGCGCCGGGGAGACTTCCTACGAGCAGTACTTC. Its translation is CSAGETSYEQYF.

This clonotype was seen a few times. The V and J genes are TRBV11-2 and TRBJ1-4; the D is unclear. Germline CDR1 reads SGHAT; CDR2 reads FQNNGV. This CDR3 region has 14 residues. V was shortened by 2 bases and J by 5 bases, with 9 bases between the two germline ends. The DNA of the CDR3 is TGTGCCAGCAGCTTATCAGGCTTCAATGAAAAACTGTTTTTT. As protein: CASSLSGFNEKLFF.

This chain links TRBV29-1 with TRBJ2-7; D possibly corresponds to TRBD2 (5 bases). Germline values: CDR1 SQVTM, CDR2 ANQGSEA. The CDR3 runs to 14 residues. Trimming removed 7 bases at V and 2 bases at J, with 18 bases between. Here the CDR3 reads CSAREDSATYEQYF. The CDR3 nucleotides read TGCAGCGCCCGAGAAGATAGCGCAACCTACGAGCAGTACTTC.

The chain is built from TRBV6-5 and TRBJ1-5, with D possibly TRBD1 on 5 matching bases. The CDR3 sequence is 11 residues long. Germline assignment: CDR1 MNHEY and CDR2 SVGAGI. The ends were cut back, 7 bases at V and 14 bases at J, with 15 bases in the middle. The CDR3, as DNA: TGTGCCAGCATGCGGGGCGGGGTAAAGCATTTT. This sequence encodes CASMRGGVKHF.

This clonotype was detected a few times. This rearrangement joins TRBV7-2 to TRBJ2-1; D call uncertain. Germline V gene sequence: CDR1 SGHTA, CDR2 FQGNSA. With 5 bases removed from V and 2 bases from J, the gap between germline ends came to 10 bases. The CDR3 is made up of 14 amino acids. Written as DNA, the CDR3 is TGTGCCAGCAGCCCTGCTCAACCCTACAATGAGCAGTTCTTC. It encodes CASSPAQPYNEQFF. The full variable domain, rest sourced from reference TRBV7-2 and TRBJ2-1, is GAGVSQSPSNKVTEKGKDVELRCDPISGHTALYWYRQSLGQGLEFLIYFQGNSAPDKSGLPSDRFSAERTGGSVSTLTIQRTQQEDSAVYLCASSPAQPYNEQFFGPGTRLTVL.

This chain connects TRBV28 to TRBJ2-2; 9 positions agree with TRBD1. Germline CDR1 MDHEN, CDR2 SYDVKM. Germline trimming cut 10 bases from V and 7 bases from J; bases unmatched to any gene: 19. The length of the CDR3 is 17 residues. In nucleotides, the CDR3 is TGTGCCACCCAGTTTAGCCGGTACAGGGGGCGCGACGGGGAGCTGTTTTTT. Its translation is CATQFSRYRGRDGELFF. The variable domain in full, with the rest retrieved from reference TRBV28 and TRBJ2-2, is DVKVTQSSRYLVKRTGEKVFLECVQDMDHENMFWYRQDPGLGLRLIYFSYDVKMKEKGDIPEGYSVSREKKERFSLILESASTNQTSMYLCATQFSRYRGRDGELFFGEGSRLTVL.